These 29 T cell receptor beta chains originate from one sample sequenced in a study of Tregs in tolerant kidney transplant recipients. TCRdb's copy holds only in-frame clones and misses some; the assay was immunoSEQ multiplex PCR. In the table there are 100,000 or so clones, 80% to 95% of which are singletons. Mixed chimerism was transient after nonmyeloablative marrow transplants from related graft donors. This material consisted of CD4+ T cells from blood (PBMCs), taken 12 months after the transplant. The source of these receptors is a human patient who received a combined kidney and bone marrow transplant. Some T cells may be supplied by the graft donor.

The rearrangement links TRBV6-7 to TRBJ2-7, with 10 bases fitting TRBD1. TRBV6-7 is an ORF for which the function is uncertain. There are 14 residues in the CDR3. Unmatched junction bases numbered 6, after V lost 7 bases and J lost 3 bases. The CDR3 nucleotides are TGTGCCAGCATCAGGGGACAGGGGAACTACGAGCAGTACTTC. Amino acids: CASIRGQGNYEQYF.

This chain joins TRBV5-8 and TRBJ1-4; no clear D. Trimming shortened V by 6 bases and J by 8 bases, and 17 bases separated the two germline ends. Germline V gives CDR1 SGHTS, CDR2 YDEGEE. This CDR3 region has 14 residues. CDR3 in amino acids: CASTAFGQKEKLFF. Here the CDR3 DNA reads TGTGCCAGCACAGCTTTTGGGCAGAAAGAAAAACTGTTTTTT.

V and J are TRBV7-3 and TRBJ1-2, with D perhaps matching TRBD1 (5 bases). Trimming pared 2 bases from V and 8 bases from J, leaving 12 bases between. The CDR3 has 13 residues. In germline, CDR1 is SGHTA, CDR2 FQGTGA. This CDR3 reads CASSLGSGLGYTF. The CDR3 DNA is TGTGCCAGCAGCTTAGGGTCAGGGCTAGGCTACACCTTC.

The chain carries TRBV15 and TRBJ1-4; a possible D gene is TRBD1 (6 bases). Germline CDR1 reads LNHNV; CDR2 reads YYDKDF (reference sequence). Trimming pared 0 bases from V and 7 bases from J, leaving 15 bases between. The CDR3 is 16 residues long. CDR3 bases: TGTGCCACCAGCAGAGATCTAAGGGCAGGGGTTGAAAAACTGTTTTTT. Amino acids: CATSRDLRAGVEKLFF.

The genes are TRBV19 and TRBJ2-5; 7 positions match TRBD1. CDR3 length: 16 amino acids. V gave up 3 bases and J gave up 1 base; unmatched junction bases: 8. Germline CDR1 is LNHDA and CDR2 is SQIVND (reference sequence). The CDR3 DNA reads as TGTGCCAGTAGTATGGGGACAGCCGCCCCCCAAGAGACCCAGTACTTC. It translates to CASSMGTAAPQETQYF.

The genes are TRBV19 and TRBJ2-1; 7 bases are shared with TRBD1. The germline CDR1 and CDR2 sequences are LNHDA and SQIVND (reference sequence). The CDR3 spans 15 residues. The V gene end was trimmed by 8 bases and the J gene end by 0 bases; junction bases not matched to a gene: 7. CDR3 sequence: CASETGTASYNEQFF. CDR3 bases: TGTGCCAGTGAGACCGGGACAGCCTCCTACAATGAGCAGTTCTTC.

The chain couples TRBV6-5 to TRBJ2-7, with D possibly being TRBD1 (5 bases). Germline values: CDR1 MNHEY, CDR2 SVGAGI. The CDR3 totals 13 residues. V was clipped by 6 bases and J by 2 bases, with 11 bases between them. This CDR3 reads CASSPGSAYEQYF. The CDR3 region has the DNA TGTGCCAGCAGCCCAGGGTCGGCCTACGAGCAGTACTTC.

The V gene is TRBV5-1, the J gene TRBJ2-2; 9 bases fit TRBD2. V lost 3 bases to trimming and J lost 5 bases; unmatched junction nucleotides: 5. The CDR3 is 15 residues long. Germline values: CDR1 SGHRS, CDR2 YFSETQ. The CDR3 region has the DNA TGCGCCAGCAGCTCCCTGCGGGGGGGGACCGGGGAGCTGTTTTTT. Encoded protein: CASSSLRGGTGELFF.

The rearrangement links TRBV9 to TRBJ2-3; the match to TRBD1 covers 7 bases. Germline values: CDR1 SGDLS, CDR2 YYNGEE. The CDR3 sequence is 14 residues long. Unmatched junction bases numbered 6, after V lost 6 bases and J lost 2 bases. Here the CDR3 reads CASTRGSPTDTQYF. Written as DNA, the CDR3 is TGTGCCAGCACCAGGGGGTCCCCCACAGATACGCAGTATTTT.

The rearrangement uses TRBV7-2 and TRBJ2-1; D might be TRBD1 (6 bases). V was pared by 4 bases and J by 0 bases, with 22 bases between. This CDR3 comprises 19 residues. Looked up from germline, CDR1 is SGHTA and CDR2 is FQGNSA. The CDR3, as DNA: TGTGCCAGCAGCTCCCCCCGGGACAAACGCCCGGTCTCCTACAATGAGCAGTTCTTC. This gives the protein CASSSPRDKRPVSYNEQFF.

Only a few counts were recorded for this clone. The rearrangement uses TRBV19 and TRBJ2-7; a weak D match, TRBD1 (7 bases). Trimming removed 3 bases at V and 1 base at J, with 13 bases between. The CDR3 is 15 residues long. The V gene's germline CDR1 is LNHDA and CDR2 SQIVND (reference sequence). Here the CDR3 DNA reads TGTGCCAGTAGTATCGTGGGGGGACAGTCCTACGAGCAGTACTTC. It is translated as CASSIVGGQSYEQYF.

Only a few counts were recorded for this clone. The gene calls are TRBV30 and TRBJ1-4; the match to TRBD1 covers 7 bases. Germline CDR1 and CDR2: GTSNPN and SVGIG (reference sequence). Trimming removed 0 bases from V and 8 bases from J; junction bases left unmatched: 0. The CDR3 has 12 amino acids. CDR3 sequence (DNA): TGTGCCTGGAGTGTGGGACAGGAAAAACTGTTTTTT. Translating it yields CAWSVGQEKLFF. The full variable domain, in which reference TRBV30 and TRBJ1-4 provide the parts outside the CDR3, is SQTIHQWPATLVQPVGSPLSLECTVEGTSNPNLYWYRQAAGRGLQLLFYSVGIGQISSEVPQNLSASRPQDRQFILSSKKLLLSDSGFYLCAWSVGQEKLFFGSGTQLSVL.

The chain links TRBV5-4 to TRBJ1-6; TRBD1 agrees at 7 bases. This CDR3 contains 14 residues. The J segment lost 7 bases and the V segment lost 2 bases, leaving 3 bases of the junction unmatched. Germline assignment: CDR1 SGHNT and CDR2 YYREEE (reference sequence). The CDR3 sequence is CASSLEQGNSPLHF. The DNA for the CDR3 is TGTGCCAGCAGCTTAGAACAGGGGAATTCACCCCTCCACTTT.

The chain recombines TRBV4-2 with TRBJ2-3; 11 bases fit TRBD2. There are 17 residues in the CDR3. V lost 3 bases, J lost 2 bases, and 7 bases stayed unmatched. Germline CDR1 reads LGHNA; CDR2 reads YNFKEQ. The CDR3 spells CASSHLASGGNTDTQYF. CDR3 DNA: TGTGCCAGCAGCCATCTGGCTAGCGGGGGGAACACAGATACGCAGTATTTT.

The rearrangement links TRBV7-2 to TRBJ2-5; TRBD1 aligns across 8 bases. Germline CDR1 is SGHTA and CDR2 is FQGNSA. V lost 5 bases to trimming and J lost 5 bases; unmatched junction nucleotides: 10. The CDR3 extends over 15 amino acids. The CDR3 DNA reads TGTGCCAGCAGCATGCAGACAGGGGTCAGGGAGACCCAGTACTTC. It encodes CASSMQTGVRETQYF.

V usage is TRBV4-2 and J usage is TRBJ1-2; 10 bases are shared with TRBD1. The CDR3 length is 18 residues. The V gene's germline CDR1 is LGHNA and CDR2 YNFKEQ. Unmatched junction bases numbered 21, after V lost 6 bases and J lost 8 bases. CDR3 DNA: TGTGCCAGCAGAAAGATTCCCGGGACAGGGGACCTCTTAGGAGGCTACACCTTC. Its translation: CASRKIPGTGDLLGGYTF.

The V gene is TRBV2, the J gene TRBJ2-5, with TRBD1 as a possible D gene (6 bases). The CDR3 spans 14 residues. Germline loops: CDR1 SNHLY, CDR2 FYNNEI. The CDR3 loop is CAKQGSPVFETQYF. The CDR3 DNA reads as TGTGCAAAGCAGGGGAGCCCTGTTTTTGAGACCCAGTACTTC.

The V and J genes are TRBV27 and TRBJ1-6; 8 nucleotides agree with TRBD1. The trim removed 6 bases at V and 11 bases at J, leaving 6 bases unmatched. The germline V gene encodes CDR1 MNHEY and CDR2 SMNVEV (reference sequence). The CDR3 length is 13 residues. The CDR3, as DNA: TGTGCCAGCAGGAGGACAGGGAGGCCACCCCTCCACTTT. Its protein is CASRRTGRPPLHF.

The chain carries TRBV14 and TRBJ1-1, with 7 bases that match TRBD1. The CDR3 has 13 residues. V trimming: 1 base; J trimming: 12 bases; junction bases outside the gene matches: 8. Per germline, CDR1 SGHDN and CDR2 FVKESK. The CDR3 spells CASSQVWQGGTFF. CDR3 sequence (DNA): TGTGCCAGCAGCCAAGTATGGCAGGGGGGAACTTTCTTT.

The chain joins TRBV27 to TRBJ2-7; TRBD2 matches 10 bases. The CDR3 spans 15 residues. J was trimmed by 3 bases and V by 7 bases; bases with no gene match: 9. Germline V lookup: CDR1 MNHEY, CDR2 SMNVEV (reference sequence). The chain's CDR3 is CASNVQRGGFYEQYF. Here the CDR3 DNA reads TGTGCCAGCAACGTTCAGCGGGGGGGCTTCTACGAGCAGTACTTC.

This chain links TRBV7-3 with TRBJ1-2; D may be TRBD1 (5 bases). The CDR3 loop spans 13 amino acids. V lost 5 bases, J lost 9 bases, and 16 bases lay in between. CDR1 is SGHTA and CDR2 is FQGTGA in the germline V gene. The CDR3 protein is CASSPGQGYSYTF. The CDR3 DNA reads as TGTGCCAGCAGCCCCGGGCAGGGATATAGCTACACCTTC.

CDR3 region: CASSALAGGPTDTQYF. The CDR3 DNA sequence: TGTGCCAGCAGCGCCTTAGCGGGAGGCCCCACAGATACGCAGTATTTT. The rearrangement joins TRBV9 to TRBJ2-3; TRBD2 agrees at 10 bases. The length of the CDR3 is 16 residues. Germline loops: CDR1 SGDLS, CDR2 YYNGEE. J lost 2 bases, V lost 3 bases, and 6 bases had no gene match.

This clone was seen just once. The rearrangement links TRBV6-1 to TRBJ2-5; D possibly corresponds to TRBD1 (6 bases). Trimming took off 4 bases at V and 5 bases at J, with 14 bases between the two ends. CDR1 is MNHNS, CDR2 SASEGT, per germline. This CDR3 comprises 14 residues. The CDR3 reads CASSVNRVIETQYF. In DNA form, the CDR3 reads TGTGCCAGCAGTGTCAACAGGGTCATCGAGACCCAGTACTTC.

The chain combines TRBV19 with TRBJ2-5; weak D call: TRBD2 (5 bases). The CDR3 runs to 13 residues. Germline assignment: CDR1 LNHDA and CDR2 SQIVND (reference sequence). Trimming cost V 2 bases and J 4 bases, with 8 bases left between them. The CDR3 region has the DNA TGTGCCAGTAGTATATCTAGCTTAGAGACCCAGTACTTC. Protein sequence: CASSISSLETQYF.

Here the CDR3 DNA reads TGTGCCAGCAGCCAAGATTTGGGAGACACTGAAGCTTTCTTT. It specifies CASSQDLGDTEAFF. The chain links TRBV4-2 to TRBJ1-1; no definite D call. The germline V gene has CDR1 LGHNA and CDR2 YNFKEQ. This CDR3 region has 14 residues. The ends were cut back, 0 bases at V and 3 bases at J, with 8 bases in the middle.

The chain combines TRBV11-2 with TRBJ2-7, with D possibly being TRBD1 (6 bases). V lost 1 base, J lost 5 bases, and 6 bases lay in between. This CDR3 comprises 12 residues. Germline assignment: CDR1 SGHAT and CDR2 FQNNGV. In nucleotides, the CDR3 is TGTGCCAGCAGCTTAGCAGGGGACGAGCAGTACTTC. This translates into CASSLAGDEQYF.

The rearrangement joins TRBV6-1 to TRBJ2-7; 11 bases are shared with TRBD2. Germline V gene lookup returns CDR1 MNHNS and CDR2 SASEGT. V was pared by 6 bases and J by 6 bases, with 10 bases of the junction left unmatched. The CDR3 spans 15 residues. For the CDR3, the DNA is TGTGCCAGCAGCCTACTAGCGGGAGATTTTGGCGAGCAGTACTTC. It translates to CASSLLAGDFGEQYF.

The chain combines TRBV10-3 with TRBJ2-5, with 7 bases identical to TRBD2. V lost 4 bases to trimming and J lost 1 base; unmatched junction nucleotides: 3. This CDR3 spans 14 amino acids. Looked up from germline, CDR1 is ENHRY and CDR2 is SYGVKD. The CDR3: CAISGSGGQETQYF. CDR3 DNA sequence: TGTGCCATCAGTGGATCGGGGGGCCAAGAGACCCAGTACTTC.

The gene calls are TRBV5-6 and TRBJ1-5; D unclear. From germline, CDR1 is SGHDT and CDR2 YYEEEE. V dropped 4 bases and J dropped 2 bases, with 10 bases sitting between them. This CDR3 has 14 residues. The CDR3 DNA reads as TGTGCCAGCAGCGCTCGCCCAGGCAATCAGCCCCAGCATTTT. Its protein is CASSARPGNQPQHF.